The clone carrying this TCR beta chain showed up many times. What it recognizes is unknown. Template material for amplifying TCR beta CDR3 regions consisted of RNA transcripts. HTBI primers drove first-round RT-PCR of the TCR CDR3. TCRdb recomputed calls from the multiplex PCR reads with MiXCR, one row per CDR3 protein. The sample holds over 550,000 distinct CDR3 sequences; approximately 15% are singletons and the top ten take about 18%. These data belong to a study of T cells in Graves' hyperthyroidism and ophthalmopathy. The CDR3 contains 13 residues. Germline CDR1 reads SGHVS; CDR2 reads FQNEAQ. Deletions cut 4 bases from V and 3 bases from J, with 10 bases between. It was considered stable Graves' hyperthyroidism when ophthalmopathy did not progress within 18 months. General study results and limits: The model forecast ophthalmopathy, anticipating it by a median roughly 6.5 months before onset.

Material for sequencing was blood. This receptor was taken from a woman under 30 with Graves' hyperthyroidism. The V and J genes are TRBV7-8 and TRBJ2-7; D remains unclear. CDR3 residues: CASSSEYFYEQYF. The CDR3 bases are TGTGCCAGCAGCTCGGAGTACTTCTACGAGCAGTACTTC.